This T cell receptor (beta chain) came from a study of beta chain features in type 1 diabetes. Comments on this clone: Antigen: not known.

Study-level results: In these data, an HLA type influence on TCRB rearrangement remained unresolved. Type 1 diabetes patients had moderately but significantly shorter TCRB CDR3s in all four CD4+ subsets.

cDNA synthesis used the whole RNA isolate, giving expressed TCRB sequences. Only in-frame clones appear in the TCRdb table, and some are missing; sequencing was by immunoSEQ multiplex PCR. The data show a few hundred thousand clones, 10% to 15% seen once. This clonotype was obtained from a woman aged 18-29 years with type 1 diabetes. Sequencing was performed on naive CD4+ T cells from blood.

CDR3 protein: CAWTSYETQYF. The DNA of the CDR3 is TGTGCCTGGACTAGCTATGAGACCCAGTACTTC. The chain combines TRBV30 with TRBJ2-5, with a possible D match to TRBD2 (5 bases). Germline assignment: CDR1 GTSNPN and CDR2 SVGIG (reference sequence). Trimming removed 4 bases from V and 5 bases from J, with 8 bases in between. The length of the CDR3 is 11 residues.